The rows below give T cell receptor beta chains drawn from one sample of a study of neurological immune-mediated disorders. TCRdb fed the 5' RACE reads into MiXCR, producing one record per CDR3 protein. The table has 15,000 to 20,000 distinct CDR3 sequences, about 10% seen once. Input material: CD8+ T cells from blood. These receptor sequences come from a woman aged 45-65 years in good health. Each CDR3 is given with its conserved first and last residue. The D gene is left open where the match is weak. Size is omitted from some rows. Given values are once, few, many or a class for expanded clones.

V	D	size	J	length	DNA	CDR3
TRBV7-8	.	many	TRBJ2-3	14	TGTGCCAGCAAAGGAGGGCTGAGCACAGATACGCAGTATTTT	CASKGGLSTDTQYF
TRBV27	.	many	TRBJ2-7	13	TGTGCCAGCAGTTTTCAGGCAACCTACGAGCAGTACTTC	CASSFQATYEQYF
TRBV6-1	.	many	TRBJ2-1	15	TGTGCCAGCAGTGAGAGGGGGGGGCAAAACAATGAGCAGTTCTTC	CASSERGGQNNEQFF
TRBV5-1	.	many	TRBJ2-2	17	TGCGCCAGCAGCTTGGCCCCAGTGGACACCAACACCGGGGAGCTGTTTTTT	CASSLAPVDTNTGELFF
TRBV5-1	TRBD1	many	TRBJ1-2	14	TGCGCCAGCAGCTTGTGGACAGGGCATAAAGGCTACACCTTC	CASSLWTGHKGYTF
TRBV5-1	.	.	TRBJ2-1	11	TGCGCCAGCAGCGACTACAATGAGCAGTTCTTC	CASSDYNEQFF
TRBV14	.	many	TRBJ1-1	11	TGTGCCAGCAGGGGGGTAACTGAAGCTTTCTTT	CASRGVTEAFF
TRBV29-1	TRBD1	many	TRBJ1-2	13	TGCAGCGTTGGACAGGGCCTAAACTATGGCTACACCTTC	CSVGQGLNYGYTF
TRBV20-1	TRBD2	many	TRBJ2-7	10	TGCAGTGCCGGCGGGGGTGAGCAGTACTTC	CSAGGGEQYF
TRBV15	.	.	TRBJ2-3	16	TGTGCCACCAGCACCCTACGTTTACCCAGCCCAGATACGCAGTATTTT	CATSTLRLPSPDTQYF
TRBV15	.	.	TRBJ2-3	15	TGTGCCACCAGCAGAGTCCCTAGCGTCACAGATACGCAGTATTTT	CATSRVPSVTDTQYF
TRBV5-4	TRBD2	many	TRBJ2-3	16	TGTGCCAGCAGCTCAAAACTAGCGGGGGACACAGATACGCAGTATTTT	CASSSKLAGDTDTQYF
TRBV4-3	TRBD1	many	TRBJ2-7	15	TGCGCCAGCAGCCAAGCCCGGGACAGCTCCTACGAGCAGTACTTC	CASSQARDSSYEQYF
TRBV20-1	.	many	TRBJ1-2	10	TGCAGTGCCATCCCGGGGGGCTACACCTTC	CSAIPGGYTF
TRBV29-1	.	many	TRBJ2-7	11	TGCAGCGTTCCAGGGATTAGGGAGCAGTACTTC	CSVPGIREQYF